Below, one T cell receptor beta chain is given with its context. The sample comes from a study of blood T cell repertoires in COVID-19. For the study at large: From the United States, Italy and Spain came samples of acute and convalescent COVID-19. PBMCs, B-cell-depleted T cells, or T cells provided the cDNA or gDNA that made up the material.

How the authors handled the data: Cell counts per sample came from amplifying reference gene primers. The protocol was immunoSEQ multiplex PCR, while the TCRdb copy is restricted to in-frame clones and leaves out a portion. V, J and clone size are those of that table, while D and trimming were read from the DNA. The repertoire holds under 110,000 clones, around 87% seen once, with around a tenth in the top ten. The CDR3 has 14 residues. V gave up 6 bases and J gave up 6 bases, with 18 bases separating them. Germline V CDR1 and CDR2: SGHNT, YYREEE (reference sequence). This receptor was identified in a woman in her 30s with acute or convalescent COVID-19. The chain combines TRBV5-4 with TRBJ1-2, with D unresolved. Sequencing used peripheral blood. The CDR3 here is CASKIGYGKDGYTF. CDR3 DNA: TGTGCCAGCAAGATTGGATACGGGAAAGATGGCTACACCTTC.